The entry below describes one TCR beta chain. Antigen unknown. Study results and caveats: Tumor Tregs overlapped most with tumor, then blood, naive CD4+ cells.

After constant-region reverse-primer amplification, full-length variable regions underwent semi-nested PCR with Nested Universal Primer A. Each CDR3 protein gets one entry after TCRdb re-called the 5' RACE reads with MiXCR. The sample gives 55,000 to 75,000 distinct CDR3 sequences, 30% of which show up once; 2% to 2.5% is in the top ten. V lost 4 bases and J 7 bases, leaving 11 bases between the germline ends. Germline-derived CDR1 and CDR2 are SEHNR and FQNEAQ (reference sequence). The CDR3 runs to 12 residues. The rearrangement joins TRBV7-9 to TRBJ2-7; D perhaps matches TRBD1 (6 bases). The sequence was collected from a female donor with breast cancer. What was sequenced was tumor-infiltrating naive CD4+ T cells sorted from the breast tumor. The subset: naive CD4+ T cells, CD4+CD45RA+CD25-. The chain's CDR3 is CASSYTGKEQYF. The CDR3 nucleotides are TGTGCCAGCAGCTACACAGGGAAAGAGCAGTACTTC.